Below, 3 T cell receptor beta chains from the same sample are listed, as sequenced in a study of monozygotic twins with inflammatory bowel disease. Reprocessing the 5' RACE reads, TCRdb reports a single entry for every CDR3 protein and omits DNA. The sample holds 440,000 or so distinct CDR3 sequences. The sequenced sample consisted of blood. Receptors were obtained from a human donor with ulcerative colitis or Crohn's disease, or a healthy co-twin of an affected twin (not recorded which).

The chain has TRBV11-2 and TRBJ2-6. Germline CDR1 and CDR2: SGHAT and FQNNGV. This CDR3 has 15 amino acids. Here the CDR3 reads CASSLGSTGANVLTF.

The rearrangement uses TRBV7-9 and TRBJ1-2; checking the TCRdb D call of TRBD1 is not possible without DNA. The germline gives CDR1 SEHNR, CDR2 FQNEAQ (reference sequence). The CDR3 is made up of 14 amino acids. CDR3 sequence reads: CASSRGAGDYGYTF.

The CDR3 protein is CASSLEPYGAGLYEQYF. The V and J genes are TRBV5-1 and TRBJ2-7; absent DNA, TCRdb's TRBD1 call cannot be checked. Looked up from germline, CDR1 is SGHRS and CDR2 is YFSETQ. The CDR3 runs to 17 residues. Using reference TRBV5-1 and TRBJ2-7 for the parts outside the CDR3, the full variable domain is KAGVTQTPRYLIKTRGQQVTLSCSPISGHRSVSWYQQTPGQGLQFLFEYFSETQRNKGNFPGRFSGRQFSNSRSEMNVSTLELGDSALYLCASSLEPYGAGLYEQYFGPGTRLTVT.